Included here is one TCR beta chain sequence, with context. The antigen remains unidentified. This sample was included in a study of siplizumab effects on memory and regulatory T cells. Some clones are missing from TCRdb's copy, which holds only in-frame ones; the method was immunoSEQ multiplex PCR. The sample holds some 80,000 clones, 95% seen once. Overall study results and limits: Naive T cells appeared more varied than memory cells and looked like key alloresponse contributors. Roughly 80-97% of proliferating CD4+ or CD8+ clones defied assignment to a naive or memory phenotype. Under siplizumab, alloreactive sequences traced to unstimulated CD4+ memory cells were significantly reduced.

The CDR3 spans 14 residues. Germline V gene sequence: CDR1 ENHRY, CDR2 SYGVKD. Germline trimming cut 6 bases from V and 2 bases from J; bases unmatched to any gene: 6. Source material: CD8+ T cells sorted from blood. This chain uses TRBV10-3 with TRBJ2-7; 8 bases agree with TRBD1. The receptor comes from a human donor in good health. The CDR3 DNA reads as TGTGCCATCAGCCTGGGACAGGAGACCTACGAGCAGTACTTC. Residues: CAISLGQETYEQYF.